A selection of T cell receptor beta chains follows, all from one sample in a study of blood T cells in healthy people across ages. Using its own MiXCR run on the 5' RACE reads, TCRdb lists one record per CDR3 protein. The table records approximately 1.5 million distinct CDR3 sequences, about 32% of them present only once. The sample consisted of blood. These receptors were obtained from a woman aged 25 to 39 in good health. CDR3s include the opening cysteine and the closing phenylalanine or tryptophan. The D gene is left open where the match is weak. Some rows mark clone size as missing; the rest say once, few, many or name a class of expanded clone.

d_call	j_call	clone_size	v_call	cdr3_nt	cdr3_aa
.	TRBJ2-3	.	TRBV24-1	TGTGCCACCAGTGATTTCGGCCATACGCAGTATTTT	CATSDFGHTQYF
.	TRBJ2-7	.	TRBV2	TGTGCCAGCAGTGACGCGGGGAACTCCTACGAGCAGTACTTC	CASSDAGNSYEQYF
TRBD1	TRBJ2-6	.	TRBV27	TGTGCCAACAGTTTATTATTACAGAGGGGAACAGGGGTCACTGGGGCCAACGTCCTGACTTTC	CANSLLLQRGTGVTGANVLTF
TRBD1	TRBJ2-7	once	TRBV6-1	TGTGCCAGCAGTGATAGGACAGGGAATTGGGACGAGCAGTACTTC	CASSDRTGNWDEQYF
.	TRBJ2-7	.	TRBV6-1	TGTGCCAGCAGTGAAGTCCAGCGGTGGGGGTTGTCGAAGGAGCAGTACTTC	CASSEVQRWGLSKEQYF
.	TRBJ1-2	.	TRBV20-1	TGCAGTGCTCCCCGGCAGGGCTTAGGATCTGGCTACACCTTC	CSAPRQGLGSGYTF
.	TRBJ1-4	few	TRBV6-1	TGTGCCAGCAGTGAGATCAGGGGCGTTGAAAAACTGTTTTTT	CASSEIRGVEKLFF
.	TRBJ2-3	once	TRBV2	TGTGCCAGCGTCTTGGCAGGGTGGGGAGATACGCAGTATTTT	CASVLAGWGDTQYF
.	TRBJ2-5	few	TRBV18	TGTGCCAGCTCACCTCGGGGCCAAATGGAGACCCAGTACTTC	CASSPRGQMETQYF
.	TRBJ2-1	.	TRBV27	TGTGCCAGCGGGTTCAGCCCTGGGCAGTTCTTC	CASGFSPGQFF
.	TRBJ1-5	.	TRBV19	TGTGCCAGTAGTATAAGGGACGACTATAGCAATCAGCCCCAGCATTTT	CASSIRDDYSNQPQHF
.	TRBJ1-2	.	TRBV7-2	TGTGCCTGCAGCGGCCGGGATTTTTATGGCTACACCTTC	CACSGRDFYGYTF
TRBD1	TRBJ2-4	.	TRBV7-6	TGTGCCAGCAGCCTCCGACAGGGCGTCGGTAACATTCAGTACTTC	CASSLRQGVGNIQYF
.	TRBJ1-4	.	TRBV4-1	TGCGCCAGCAGCCATAACCGGGACCCTAATGAAAAGCTGTTTTTT	CASSHNRDPNEKLFF
.	TRBJ1-1	.	TRBV6-8	TGTGCCAGCAGTCCCAGGGCGGTGGACACTGAAGCTTTCTTT	CASSPRAVDTEAFF
.	TRBJ2-5	many	TRBV4-1	TGCGCCAGCAGCCAAGTCCTCGGGGGAGGAGAGACCCAGTACTTC	CASSQVLGGGETQYF
.	TRBJ2-1	.	TRBV7-3	TGTGCCAGCAGCGTGCAGGCCAGGGTGCGCGAGCAGTTCTTC	CASSVQARVREQFF
.	TRBJ1-2	.	TRBV5-6	TGTGCCAGCAGCCCCAGGACGGACTTCTATGGCTACACCTTC	CASSPRTDFYGYTF
TRBD1	TRBJ2-1	few	TRBV12-3/TRBV12-4	TGTGCCAGCGCTAATGCTTTGACAGGGGGTTACAATGAGCAGTTCTTC	CASANALTGGYNEQFF
TRBD2	TRBJ2-4	.	TRBV27	TGTGCCAGCAGTTTCTCTAGCGGGAGGAGGGGGGCCAAAAACATTCAGTACTTC	CASSFSSGRRGAKNIQYF
.	TRBJ2-2	.	TRBV4-2	TGTGCCAGCAGCCAAGACCTCATCGCCGGGGAGCTGTTTTTT	CASSQDLIAGELFF
.	TRBJ1-5	.	TRBV6-1	TGTGCCAGCAGCCCCTCGGGGGTTTCCAGCCAGCCCCAGCATTTT	CASSPSGVSSQPQHF
TRBD2	TRBJ2-1	.	TRBV7-6	TGTGCCAGCAGCGGGGGACTAGCGTTGAATGAGCAGTTCTTC	CASSGGLALNEQFF
.	TRBJ1-1	few	TRBV7-3	TGTGCCAGCGGAGAGACAGGCTACACTGAAGCTTTCTTT	CASGETGYTEAFF